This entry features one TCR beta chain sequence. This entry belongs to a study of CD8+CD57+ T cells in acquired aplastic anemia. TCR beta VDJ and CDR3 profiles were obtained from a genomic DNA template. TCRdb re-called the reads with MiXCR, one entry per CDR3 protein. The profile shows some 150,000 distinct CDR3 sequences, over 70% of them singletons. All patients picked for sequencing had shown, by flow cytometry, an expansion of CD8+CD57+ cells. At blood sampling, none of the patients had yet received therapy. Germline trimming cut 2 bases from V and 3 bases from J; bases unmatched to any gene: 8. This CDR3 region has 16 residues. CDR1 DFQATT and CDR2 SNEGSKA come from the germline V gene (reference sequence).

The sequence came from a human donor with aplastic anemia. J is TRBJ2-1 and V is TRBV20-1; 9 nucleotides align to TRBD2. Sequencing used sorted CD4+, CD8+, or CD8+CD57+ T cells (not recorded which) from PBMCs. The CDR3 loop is CSARSRGGRGYNEQFF. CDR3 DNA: TGCAGTGCTAGATCCCGGGGCGGGAGGGGCTACAATGAGCAGTTCTTC.